A selection of T cell receptor beta chains follows, all from one sample in a study of OX40 agonist ivuxolimab in advanced cancers. Method: immunoSEQ multiplex PCR; TCRdb's copy keeps in-frame clones and lacks some. Counted here are about 130,000 clones, 85% to 95% occurring once; the ten biggest clones make up 0.65% to 0.9%. Material: CD4+ or CD8+ T cells sorted from blood, obtained in a trial of the OX40 agonist ivuxolimab. Every receptor here comes from an adult with an advanced solid tumor such as melanoma, head and neck, liver or kidney cancer. The CDR3 runs from the conserved cysteine through the conserved F or W. D genes are given only for firm matches. Only some rows state a clone size, as once, few, many or a class for expanded clones.

TRBJ1-2,once,TRBV20-1,.,CSSGVNYGYTF,TGCAGCTCTGGGGTTAACTATGGCTACACCTTC
TRBJ2-3,.,TRBV30,.,CAWSPGSSDTQYF,TGTGCCTGGAGCCCCGGGAGTTCAGATACGCAGTATTTT
TRBJ2-1,.,TRBV5-6,TRBD2,CASSLPTSGAGNEQFF,TGTGCCAGCAGCTTGCCCACTAGCGGAGCCGGAAATGAGCAGTTCTTC
TRBJ2-1,.,TRBV28,TRBD1,CASSLLPGQGGSEQFF,TGTGCCAGCAGCCTACTACCGGGACAGGGGGGGTCCGAGCAGTTCTTC
TRBJ2-6,.,TRBV6-5,.,CASRSGTSGANVLTF,TGTGCCAGCAGATCAGGGACCTCTGGGGCCAACGTCCTGACTTTC
TRBJ1-2,.,TRBV5-4,TRBD1,CASSSPGTGSDYTF,TGTGCCAGCAGCTCTCCCGGGACAGGGAGCGACTACACCTTC
TRBJ2-7,.,TRBV2,.,CASSYYSSYEQYF,TGTGCCAGCAGCTACTATAGCTCCTACGAGCAGTACTTC
TRBJ2-7,.,TRBV4-2,.,CASSQDRPGVSDEQYF,TGTGCCAGCAGCCAAGATAGACCGGGAGTCTCGGACGAGCAGTACTTC
TRBJ1-1,once,TRBV9,.,CASSVQDARNTEAFF,TGTGCCAGCAGCGTACAGGACGCTAGAAACACTGAAGCTTTCTTT
TRBJ1-1,.,TRBV9,.,CASSVTWEDMNTEAFF,TGTGCCAGCAGCGTAACTTGGGAGGACATGAACACTGAAGCTTTCTTT
TRBJ2-1,.,TRBV5-5,.,CASSLTWRHNEQFF,TGTGCCAGCAGCTTGACTTGGAGGCACAATGAGCAGTTCTTC
TRBJ2-1,once,TRBV6-5,TRBD2,CASSSRSSGRINEQFF,TGTGCCAGCAGTTCCAGATCTAGCGGGAGAATAAATGAGCAGTTCTTC
TRBJ2-1,.,TRBV27,.,CASSLLALARVGSNEQFF,TGTGCCAGCAGTTTATTGGCCCTGGCAAGGGTAGGTTCCAATGAGCAGTTCTTC
TRBJ1-2,.,TRBV28,.,CASSLTGGPNDGYTF,TGTGCCAGCAGTTTAACGGGGGGCCCGAATGATGGCTACACCTTC
TRBJ1-5,.,TRBV27,.,CASSAYSNQPQHF,TGTGCCAGCAGTGCTTATAGCAATCAGCCCCAGCATTTT
TRBJ1-3,.,TRBV7-3,.,CASTPSTNPSGNTIYF,TGTGCCAGCACCCCATCCACTAACCCCTCTGGAAACACCATATATTTT
TRBJ2-7,.,TRBV7-3,TRBD2,CASSLSGREYGEQYF,TGTGCCAGCAGCTTAAGCGGGAGGGAGTACGGCGAGCAGTACTTC
TRBJ1-2,.,TRBV10-3,.,CAISESSQGTNYGYTF,TGTGCCATCAGTGAGTCCTCACAGGGAACTAACTATGGCTACACCTTC
TRBJ1-5,.,TRBV10-3,.,CAISESISLAGYNQPQHF,TGTGCCATCAGTGAGTCCATATCACTCGCAGGGTACAATCAGCCCCAGCATTTT
TRBJ1-6,.,TRBV6-5,.,CASSYGFENSPLHF,TGTGCCAGCAGTTATGGGTTTGAGAATTCACCCCTCCACTTT
TRBJ2-5,.,TRBV9,TRBD2,CASSDTSGRARETQYF,TGTGCCAGCAGCGACACTAGCGGGAGGGCCCGGGAGACCCAGTACTTC
TRBJ1-1,few,TRBV9,.,CASSATTNTEAFF,TGTGCCAGCAGCGCCACAACTAACACTGAAGCTTTCTTT
TRBJ2-1,.,TRBV7-2,.,CASSLVGGTGNEQFF,TGTGCCAGCAGCTTAGTGGGCGGGACGGGTAATGAGCAGTTCTTC
TRBJ2-3,.,TRBV2,TRBD2,CASSESGLAVSTDTQYF,TGTGCCAGCAGTGAATCAGGACTAGCGGTGAGCACAGATACGCAGTATTTT
TRBJ2-7,.,TRBV2,TRBD2,CASSQREESSYEQYF,TGTGCCAGCAGTCAGCGGGAGGAGAGCTCCTACGAGCAGTACTTC
TRBJ1-5,.,TRBV28,.,CASSFFQLNQPQHF,TGTGCCAGCAGTTTTTTTCAGCTAAATCAGCCCCAGCATTTT
TRBJ1-2,.,TRBV19,TRBD1,CASNDPGQGRGAYGYTF,TGTGCCAGTAACGACCCGGGACAGGGTCGGGGGGCCTATGGCTACACCTTC
TRBJ1-5,.,TRBV7-8,.,CASSSLGSNSNQPQHF,TGTGCCAGCAGCTCCCTGGGCAGCAATAGCAATCAGCCCCAGCATTTT
TRBJ1-3,.,TRBV6-5,TRBD1,CATSQGQSGNTIYF,TGTGCCACCTCCCAGGGACAGTCTGGAAACACCATATATTTT
TRBJ2-5,.,TRBV18,.,CASSPPVAKKETQYF,TGTGCCAGCTCACCACCTGTGGCAAAAAAAGAGACCCAGTACTTC
TRBJ2-5,.,TRBV5-8,TRBD2,CASSSPPGLAGGETQYF,TGTGCCAGCAGCTCCCCCCCGGGACTAGCGGGAGGGGAGACCCAGTACTTC
TRBJ1-1,.,TRBV13,.,CASSLGLTGIMNTEAFF,TGTGCCAGCAGCTTAGGCCTGACGGGTATCATGAACACTGAAGCTTTCTTT
TRBJ2-2,.,TRBV28,TRBD1,CASGTGNTGELFF,TGTGCCAGCGGGACAGGGAACACCGGGGAGCTGTTTTTT
TRBJ2-3,.,TRBV7-2,.,CASSRSTAEGDTQYF,TGTGCCAGCAGCCGGAGTACAGCTGAGGGTGATACGCAGTATTTT
TRBJ2-1,.,TRBV6-1,.,CASSEEMGNEQFF,TGTGCCAGCAGTGAGGAAATGGGGAATGAGCAGTTCTTC
TRBJ2-7,.,TRBV15,TRBD1,CATSRGRDSYEQYF,TGTGCCACCAGCAGAGGCCGGGACAGCTACGAGCAGTACTTC
TRBJ1-2,.,TRBV28,.,CASTLGSGRGYTF,TGTGCCAGCACCCTGGGGTCAGGTCGTGGCTACACCTTC
TRBJ1-2,.,TRBV4-3,.,CASSQEARSNYGYTF,TGCGCCAGCAGCCAAGAGGCCAGGTCTAACTATGGCTACACCTTC
TRBJ2-7,.,TRBV6-1,.,CASSSQVSYEQYF,TGTGCCAGCAGTAGTCAGGTATCCTACGAGCAGTACTTC
TRBJ1-1,.,TRBV6-6,.,CASSYSAGRYTEAFF,TGTGCCAGCAGTTACTCCGCCGGGCGGTACACTGAAGCTTTCTTT
TRBJ2-1,.,TRBV7-3,.,CASSSLGGGEQFF,TGTGCCAGCAGCTCCCTCGGTGGGGGTGAGCAGTTCTTC
TRBJ2-7,.,TRBV28,.,CASGRNYEQYF,TGTGCCAGCGGGCGGAACTACGAGCAGTACTTC
TRBJ1-4,.,TRBV18,.,CASSRVGLGEKLFF,TGTGCCAGCTCACGAGTGGGGCTAGGAGAAAAACTGTTTTTT
TRBJ1-1,.,TRBV9,TRBD1,CASSSGQRNTEAFF,TGTGCCAGCAGCTCGGGACAGAGAAACACTGAAGCTTTCTTT
TRBJ2-7,.,TRBV5-5,TRBD2,CASSLGGTSGSYEQYF,TGTGCCAGCAGCTTGGGAGGGACTAGCGGGAGTTACGAGCAGTACTTC
TRBJ1-3,.,TRBV5-4,TRBD1,CASSLPGDSSGNTIYF,TGTGCCAGCAGCTTGCCCGGGGACAGCTCCGGAAACACCATATATTTT
TRBJ1-5,.,TRBV7-8,.,CASSLGGRDQPQHF,TGTGCCAGCAGCTTAGGGGGCAGGGACCAGCCCCAGCATTTT
TRBJ1-1,.,TRBV19,TRBD1,CASDGTGRLLNTEAFF,TGTGCCAGTGATGGGACAGGGCGCCTTTTGAACACTGAAGCTTTCTTT
TRBJ2-3,few,TRBV10-3,.,CAIRVGTDTQYF,TGTGCCATCAGGGTCGGGACAGATACGCAGTATTTT
TRBJ1-1,.,TRBV18,TRBD1,CASSLGTAPYTEAFF,TGTGCCAGCTCCCTCGGGACAGCGCCTTACACTGAAGCTTTCTTT